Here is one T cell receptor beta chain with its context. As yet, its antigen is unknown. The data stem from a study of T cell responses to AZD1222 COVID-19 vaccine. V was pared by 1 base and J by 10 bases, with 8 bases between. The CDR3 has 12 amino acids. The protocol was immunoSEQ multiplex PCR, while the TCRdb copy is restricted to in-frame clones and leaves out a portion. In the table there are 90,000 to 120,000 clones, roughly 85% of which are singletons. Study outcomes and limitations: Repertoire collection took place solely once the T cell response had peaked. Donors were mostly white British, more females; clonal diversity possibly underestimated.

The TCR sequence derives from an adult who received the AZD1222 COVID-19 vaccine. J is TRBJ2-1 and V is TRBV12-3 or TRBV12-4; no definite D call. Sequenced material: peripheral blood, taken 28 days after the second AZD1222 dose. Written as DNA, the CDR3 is TGTGCCAGCAGTTTAGAGGTGGGGGAGCAGTTCTTC. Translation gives CASSLEVGEQFF.